Listed below are T cell receptor beta chains from one sample, sequenced in a study of CD4 T cells in relation to SARS-CoV-2 and coronaviruses. Generated by immunoSEQ multiplex PCR, the TCRdb table keeps only in-frame clones and is missing some. The data contain tens of thousands of clones, nearly 85% of them seen just once; the ten biggest clones take up over 0.95%. Their specific antigens are unknown. The specimen sequenced was naive CD4+ T cells from PBMCs, cultured in vitro. The receptors originated from an adult with COVID-19. Each CDR3 is given without its conserved first and last residue. Each record gives: D gene, V gene, J gene, CDR3 protein. A D gene is named only where the DNA matches it firmly.

.,TRBV11-2,TRBJ2-1,ASSLVSVEQF
TRBD2,TRBV28,TRBJ2-3,AASSLLAGVGTDTQY
TRBD1,TRBV7-9,TRBJ1-6,ASSAGQTNYNSPLH
.,TRBV5-5,TRBJ1-1,ASSSDSFTEAF
.,TRBV5-6,TRBJ1-4,ASSSGIWGEKLF
.,TRBV9,TRBJ2-5,ASSVDQGQETQY
.,TRBV19,TRBJ1-4,ASSPPGRVEEKLF
.,TRBV19,TRBJ1-1,ASSTRQAVNTEAF
.,TRBV6-6,TRBJ2-1,AGTGSLYNEQF
TRBD2,TRBV7-9,TRBJ2-1,ASSPSGTSGVLGEQF
.,TRBV11-3,TRBJ2-3,ASSEWQEDTQY
.,TRBV5-8,TRBJ1-5,ASSLDSNQPQH
.,TRBV27,TRBJ1-6,ASSLVLGRNSPLH
.,TRBV30,TRBJ2-1,ALGTPNGNEQF
.,TRBV7-9,TRBJ1-6,ASSLYPDNSPLH
.,TRBV4-1,TRBJ2-3,ASSQAGTDTQY
.,TRBV28,TRBJ1-2,ASSLVARDGYT
.,TRBV5-1,TRBJ2-3,ASSRSGNTQY
TRBD1,TRBV7-7,TRBJ2-5,ASSLGTGYRETQY
TRBD1,TRBV11-2,TRBJ1-5,ASSTTGTGDQPQH
TRBD2,TRBV7-2,TRBJ2-2,ASSLRFKAGYVRDGELF
.,TRBV11-1,TRBJ2-3,ASSLGGLASADTQY
TRBD2,TRBV7-7,TRBJ2-1,ASSLGPAGNEQF
.,TRBV5-1,TRBJ1-6,ASSLAAGEGSPLH
TRBD1,TRBV15,TRBJ2-1,ATSRDFGTGYNEQF
.,TRBV14,TRBJ2-2,ASSLRRWPGNTGELF
TRBD2,TRBV14,TRBJ2-5,ASSLLSGRRGETQY
TRBD2,TRBV11-2,TRBJ2-1,ASTIRLALSSYNEQF
.,TRBV7-8,TRBJ1-2,ASSLSGQSYGYT
.,TRBV5-5,TRBJ1-1,ASSFSGDTEAF
.,TRBV4-3,TRBJ2-1,ASSQDWSSYNEQF
.,TRBV15,TRBJ1-4,ATSTDRSTNEKLF
.,TRBV6-1,TRBJ2-7,ASSEQGFTYEQY
.,TRBV5-1,TRBJ2-7,ASSQPHEQY
TRBD2,TRBV10-3,TRBJ2-7,AISESALGKREGGRQY
.,TRBV2,TRBJ1-5,ASRATAGSQPQH
TRBD2,TRBV3-1/TRBV3-2,TRBJ2-5,ASSPGLAGGTQY
.,TRBV25-1,TRBJ1-2,ASSESASYGYT
TRBD1,TRBV19,TRBJ2-2,ASSIRGDRGPRELF
.,TRBV30,TRBJ2-7,AWSRGHYTYEQY